This T cell receptor beta chain was sequenced in a study of blood T cell repertoires in COVID-19. Across the study: Samples came from the United States, Italy and Spain, spanning acute and convalescent COVID-19. Sample material is recorded as cDNA or gDNA derived from T cells, B-cell-depleted T cells, or PBMCs.

Germline values: CDR1 SGDLS, CDR2 YYNGEE. The CDR3 loop spans 13 amino acids. Between the trimmed V and J ends, which lost 3 bases and 8 bases, there was a span of 15 bases. Per the original methods: The authors estimated nucleated cell counts from reference gene primer amplification. TCRdb's copy holds only in-frame clones and misses some; the assay was immunoSEQ multiplex PCR. D and trimming come from the DNA, and the V and J calls and clone size come from that table. The table has some 190,000 clones, 70% to 90% seen once; the top ten hold roughly 1.5%. This clone was picked up one time. The chain uses TRBV9 and TRBJ2-7, with D unclear. Source material: peripheral blood. This TCR came from a man aged 18-30 years with active or convalescent COVID-19. The chain's CDR3 is CASSGSSELKQYF. The CDR3 coding sequence is TGTGCCAGCAGCGGTAGCAGCGAACTGAAGCAGTACTTC.